The 19 T cell receptor beta chains given below trace back to one sample, sequenced in a study of cytomegalovirus exposure and HLA in healthy donors. It was with 60 Vbeta and 13 Jbeta primers that the PCR ran. Generated by immunoSEQ multiplex PCR, the TCRdb table keeps only in-frame clones and is missing some. Its clone listing holds 70,000 or so clones. Sequenced: PBMCs. The receptors here all came from a man aged 40-50 years in good health and CMV-seronegative.

DNA for the CDR3: TGCGCCAGCAGCCAAGACCCTGCCGGGACAGGGCAAATTTTGAGCACTGAAGCTTTCTTT. It codes for CASSQDPAGTGQILSTEAFF. This chain joins TRBV4-3 and TRBJ1-1; 9 positions match TRBD1. Germline V gene data show CDR1 as LGHNA and CDR2 as YSLEER. V lost 0 bases, J lost 4 bases, and 18 bases stayed unmatched. The CDR3 contains 20 residues.

The V and J genes are TRBV4-3 and TRBJ2-7; the match to TRBD2 covers 11 bases. The junction had 3 bases not matched to a gene; V was cut back by 0 bases and J by 5 bases. The CDR3 consists of 15 residues. Germline values: CDR1 LGHNA, CDR2 YSLEER. CDR3: CASSQEGTSGNEQYF. The CDR3 nucleotides are TGCGCCAGCAGCCAAGAAGGGACTAGCGGAAACGAGCAGTACTTC.

The V and J genes are TRBV6-4 and TRBJ2-2; D might be TRBD2 (5 bases). CDR3 length: 13 residues. Trimming removed 3 bases at V and 5 bases at J, with 7 bases between. In germline, CDR1 is MRHNA, CDR2 SNTAGT. Here the CDR3 DNA reads TGTGCCAGCAGTGAGAGCGGTACCGGGGAGCTGTTTTTT. Its protein product is CASSESGTGELFF.

The chain joins TRBV29-1 to TRBJ1-1, with 9 bases aligning to TRBD1. The CDR3 length is 12 residues. Trimming removed 7 bases from V and 8 bases from J; junction bases left unmatched: 8. Germline V CDR1 and CDR2: SQVTM, ANQGSEA. CDR3 coding DNA: TGCAGCGCCCTGACAGGGGGAAGAGAAGCTTTCTTT. Translating it yields CSALTGGREAFF.

CDR3 protein: CASSFRGGTSFGETQYF. The CDR3, as DNA: TGTGCCAGCAGCTTCCGAGGAGGGACTAGCTTTGGGGAGACCCAGTACTTC. This chain joins TRBV5-6 and TRBJ2-5, with TRBD2 matching 9 bases. V lost 2 bases, J lost 5 bases, and 13 bases stayed unmatched. There are 17 residues in the CDR3. Germline V lookup: CDR1 SGHDT, CDR2 YYEEEE. Filled out from reference TRBV5-6 and TRBJ2-5, the complete variable domain reads DAGVTQSPTHLIKTRGQQVTLRCSPKSGHDTVSWYQQALGQGPQFIFQYYEEEERQRGNFPDRFSGHQFPNYSSELNVNALLLGDSALYLCASSFRGGTSFGETQYFGPGTRLLVL.

V is TRBV19 and J is TRBJ2-7; TRBD1 might be the D (6 bases). From germline, CDR1 is LNHDA and CDR2 SQIVND (reference sequence). The CDR3 loop spans 13 amino acids. Trimming removed 4 bases at V and 1 base at J, with 8 bases between. The CDR3: CASSRGPSYEQYF. The CDR3 DNA is TGTGCCAGTAGTAGGGGGCCATCCTACGAGCAGTACTTC.

The V call is TRBV7-2, the J call TRBJ2-2; tentative D call: TRBD2 (6 bases). The V and J ends lost 10 bases and 2 bases respectively, with 17 bases between them. Looked up from germline, CDR1 is SGHTA and CDR2 is FQGNSA. The CDR3 has 15 residues. This chain's CDR3 is CATPTGTQNTGELFF. CDR3 sequence (DNA): TGTGCCACCCCTACCGGGACTCAAAACACCGGGGAGCTGTTTTTT. The complete variable domain, with remaining parts taken from reference TRBV7-2 and TRBJ2-2, reads GAGVSQSPSNKVTEKGKDVELRCDPISGHTALYWYRQSLGQGLEFLIYFQGNSAPDKSGLPSDRFSAERTGGSVSTLTIQRTQQEDSAVYLCATPTGTQNTGELFFGEGSRLTVL.

The J gene is TRBJ2-3, the V gene TRBV7-7, with D uncertain. Germline V CDR1 and CDR2: SSHAT, FNYEAQ (reference sequence). This CDR3 region has 12 residues. Trimming left V 5 bases short and J 8 bases short, with 11 bases between. CDR3 sequence reads: CASSPRSRTQYF. In DNA form, the CDR3 reads TGTGCCAGCAGCCCCCGGTCTCGTACGCAGTATTTT.

The genes are TRBV18 and TRBJ2-2, with TRBD1 as a possible D gene (5 bases). The V gene's germline CDR1 is KGHSH and CDR2 LQKENI. The V end lost 6 bases, the J end lost 0 bases, and 14 bases lay between the germline ends. The CDR3 consists of 16 residues. The CDR3 region is CASSQNRFSNTGELFF. The CDR3 DNA is TGTGCCAGCTCTCAGAACAGGTTCTCGAACACCGGGGAGCTGTTTTTT.

This CDR3 reads CASSPREVRREQYF. The CDR3 DNA reads TGTGCCAGCTCACCACGGGAGGTACGCCGGGAGCAGTACTTC. V usage is TRBV18 and J usage is TRBJ2-7, with a weak D call TRBD2 (6 bases). Germline loops: CDR1 KGHSH, CDR2 LQKENI. There are 14 residues in the CDR3. V was trimmed by 1 base and J by 7 bases, leaving 14 bases between them.

The genes are TRBV30 and TRBJ1-2; a possible D gene is TRBD1 (5 bases). Deletions cut 5 bases from V and 6 bases from J, with 10 bases between. The CDR3 is 11 residues long. Germline CDR1 GTSNPN, CDR2 SVGIG (reference sequence). The CDR3 reads CAWSSGNGYTF. DNA for the CDR3: TGTGCCTGGTCCTCAGGGAATGGCTACACCTTC.

Comments on this clone: The same CDR3 also results from other DNA sequences found in this sample. The chain links TRBV6-1 to TRBJ2-5; perhaps TRBD1 as D (6 bases). This CDR3 spans 13 amino acids. Germline V lookup: CDR1 MNHNS, CDR2 SASEGT. Deletions cut 5 bases from V and 1 base from J, with 8 bases between. CDR3 in amino acids: CASSRQAQETQYF. The DNA of the CDR3 is TGTGCCAGCAGTAGACAGGCCCAAGAGACCCAGTACTTC.

The CDR3 here is CASGRSWGTDYNSPLHF. The CDR3 bases are TGTGCCAGCGGGAGGTCTTGGGGGACGGACTATAATTCACCCCTCCACTTT. The chain combines TRBV19 with TRBJ1-6, with D possibly being TRBD1 (5 bases). CDR3 length: 17 residues. CDR1 and CDR2 (germline): LNHDA, SQIVND (reference sequence). The V end lost 9 bases, the J end lost 3 bases, and 21 bases lay between the germline ends.

This sequence joins TRBV6-4 and TRBJ2-3, with TRBD2 identical over 9 bases. CDR3 length: 15 amino acids. J was trimmed by 6 bases and V by 3 bases; bases with no gene match: 7. Germline V gene data show CDR1 as MRHNA and CDR2 as SNTAGT. Here the CDR3 DNA reads TGTGCCAGCAGTGAGGGCGGGGGGGCAGCGGATACGCAGTATTTT. It translates to CASSEGGGAADTQYF.

This clone counts as medium-sized by frequency. V and J are TRBV4-1 and TRBJ2-1; 16 positions agree with TRBD2. Germline assignment: CDR1 MGHRA and CDR2 YSYEKL. The CDR3 loop spans 19 amino acids. V gave up 3 bases and J gave up 3 bases; unmatched junction bases: 8. The CDR3 DNA follows: TGCGCCAGCAGCCACCCGGGACTAGCGGGGGGGCCGGGCTACAATGAGCAGTTCTTC. It yields the protein CASSHPGLAGGPGYNEQFF.

This chain links TRBV5-1 with TRBJ2-2; weak D call: TRBD2 (5 bases). This CDR3 is 15 amino acids long. The V end was cut by 6 bases, the J end by 0 bases, with 12 bases between. CDR1 is SGHRS and CDR2 is YFSETQ in the germline V gene. The CDR3 region is CASKEAAANTGELFF. The CDR3 region has the DNA TGCGCCAGCAAGGAGGCAGCGGCGAACACCGGGGAGCTGTTTTTT. The complete variable domain, with remaining parts taken from reference TRBV5-1 and TRBJ2-2, reads KAGVTQTPRYLIKTRGQQVTLSCSPISGHRSVSWYQQTPGQGLQFLFEYFSETQRNKGNFPGRFSGRQFSNSRSEMNVSTLELGDSALYLCASKEAAANTGELFFGEGSRLTVL.

The genes are TRBV11-2 and TRBJ1-2, with D possibly matching TRBD1 (5 bases). The CDR3 covers 14 residues. V was cut by 3 bases and J by 2 bases, with 10 bases left in between. CDR1 and CDR2 from the germline V gene are SGHAT and FQNNGV. CDR3 bases: TGTGCCAGCAGCTTGACAGACTCCAACTATGGCTACACCTTC. Its protein is CASSLTDSNYGYTF.

The chain is built from TRBV6-5 and TRBJ2-7; D uncertain. V lost 3 bases, J lost 2 bases, and 14 bases lay in between. CDR3 length: 15 residues. Germline V gives CDR1 MNHEY, CDR2 SVGAGI. The CDR3 here is CASSYSDTLTYEQYF. In nucleotides, the CDR3 is TGTGCCAGCAGTTATAGTGATACCCTAACCTACGAGCAGTACTTC.

This chain links TRBV10-2 with TRBJ2-2, with D maybe TRBD2 (6 bases). Germline values: CDR1 WSHSY, CDR2 SAAADI. V dropped 3 bases and J dropped 6 bases, with 14 bases sitting between them. The length of the CDR3 is 15 residues. This chain's CDR3 is CASSDRGWGSGELFF. Here the CDR3 DNA reads TGCGCCAGCAGTGACCGGGGGTGGGGCTCCGGGGAGCTGTTTTTT.